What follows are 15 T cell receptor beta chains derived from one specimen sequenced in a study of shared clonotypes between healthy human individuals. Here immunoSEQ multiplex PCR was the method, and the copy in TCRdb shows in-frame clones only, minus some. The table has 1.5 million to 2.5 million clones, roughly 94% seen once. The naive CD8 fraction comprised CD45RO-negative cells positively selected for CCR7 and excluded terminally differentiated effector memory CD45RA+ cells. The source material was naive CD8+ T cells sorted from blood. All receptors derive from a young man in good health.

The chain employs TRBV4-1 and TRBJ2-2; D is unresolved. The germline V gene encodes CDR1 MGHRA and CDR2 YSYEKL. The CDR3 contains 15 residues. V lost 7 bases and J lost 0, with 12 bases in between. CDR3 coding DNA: TGCGCCAGCACCCTGACGGCCTCGAACACCGGGGAGCTGTTTTTT. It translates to CASTLTASNTGELFF.

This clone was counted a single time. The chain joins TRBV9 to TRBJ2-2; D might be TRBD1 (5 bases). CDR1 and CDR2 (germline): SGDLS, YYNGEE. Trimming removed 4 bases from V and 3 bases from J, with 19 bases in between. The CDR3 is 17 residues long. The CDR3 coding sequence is TGTGCCAGCAGCTTTAATCCCCAGGGTAGTGACACCGGGGAGCTGTTTTTT. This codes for CASSFNPQGSDTGELFF.

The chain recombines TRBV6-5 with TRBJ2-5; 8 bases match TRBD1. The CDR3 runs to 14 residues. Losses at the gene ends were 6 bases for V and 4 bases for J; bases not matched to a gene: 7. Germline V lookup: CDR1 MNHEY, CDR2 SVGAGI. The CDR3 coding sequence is TGTGCCAGCAGCCGGACAGGGTTGGGAGAGACCCAGTACTTC. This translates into CASSRTGLGETQYF.

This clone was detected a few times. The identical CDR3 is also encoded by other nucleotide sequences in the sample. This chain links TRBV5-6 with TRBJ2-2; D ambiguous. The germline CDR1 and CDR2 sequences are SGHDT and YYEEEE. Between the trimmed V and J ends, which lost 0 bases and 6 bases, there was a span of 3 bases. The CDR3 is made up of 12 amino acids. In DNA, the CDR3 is TGTGCCAGCAGCTTGGGGCCCGGGGAGCTGTTTTTT. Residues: CASSLGPGELFF.

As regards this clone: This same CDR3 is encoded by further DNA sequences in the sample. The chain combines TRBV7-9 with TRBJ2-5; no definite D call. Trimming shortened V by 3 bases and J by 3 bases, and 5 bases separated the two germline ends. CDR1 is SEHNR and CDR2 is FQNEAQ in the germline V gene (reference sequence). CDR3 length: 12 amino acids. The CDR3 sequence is CASSFGEETQYF. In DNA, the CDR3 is TGTGCCAGCAGCTTCGGCGAAGAGACCCAGTACTTC. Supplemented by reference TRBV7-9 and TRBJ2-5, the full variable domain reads DTGVSQNPRHKITKRGQNVTFRCDPISEHNRLYWYRQTLGQGPEFLTYFQNEAQLEKSRLLSDRFSAERPKGSFSTLEIQRTEQGDSAMYLCASSFGEETQYFGPGTRLLVL.

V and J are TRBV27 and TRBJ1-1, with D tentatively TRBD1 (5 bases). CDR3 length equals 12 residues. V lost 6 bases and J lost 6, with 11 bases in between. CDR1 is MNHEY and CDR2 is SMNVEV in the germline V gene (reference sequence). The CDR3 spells CASRGVGSEAFF. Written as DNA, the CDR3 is TGTGCCAGCAGGGGGGTTGGGTCTGAAGCTTTCTTT.

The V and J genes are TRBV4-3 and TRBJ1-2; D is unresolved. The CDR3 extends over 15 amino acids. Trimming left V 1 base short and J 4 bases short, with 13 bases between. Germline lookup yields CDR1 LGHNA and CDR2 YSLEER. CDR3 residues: CASSQVVGSRYGYTF. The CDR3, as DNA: TGCGCCAGCAGCCAAGTGGTGGGCTCGCGCTATGGCTACACCTTC.

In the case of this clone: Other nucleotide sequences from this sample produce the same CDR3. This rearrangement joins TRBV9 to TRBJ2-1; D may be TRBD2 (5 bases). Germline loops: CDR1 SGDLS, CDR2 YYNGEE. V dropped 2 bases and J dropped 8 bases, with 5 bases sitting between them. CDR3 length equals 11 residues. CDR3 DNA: TGTGCCAGCAGCGTGGAGGATGAGCAGTTCTTC. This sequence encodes CASSVEDEQFF.

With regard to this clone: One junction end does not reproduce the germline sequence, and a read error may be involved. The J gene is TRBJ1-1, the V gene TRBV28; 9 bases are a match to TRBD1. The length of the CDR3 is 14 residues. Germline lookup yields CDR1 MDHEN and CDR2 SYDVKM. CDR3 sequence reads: CAGSYRGLNTEAFF. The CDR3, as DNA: TGTGCCGGCAGTTACAGGGGGCTGAACACTGAAGCTTTCTTT.

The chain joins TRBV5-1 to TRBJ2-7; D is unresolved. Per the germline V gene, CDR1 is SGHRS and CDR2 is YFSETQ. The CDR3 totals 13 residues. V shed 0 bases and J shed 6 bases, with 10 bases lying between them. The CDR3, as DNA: TGCGCCAGCAGCTTGGGGCCCCCGACCGAGCAGTACTTC. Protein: CASSLGPPTEQYF.

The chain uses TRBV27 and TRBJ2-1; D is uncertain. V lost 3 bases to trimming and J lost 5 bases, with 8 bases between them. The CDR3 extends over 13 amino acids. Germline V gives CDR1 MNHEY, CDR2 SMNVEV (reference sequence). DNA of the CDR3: TGTGCCAGCAGTTTCCTGGAGAACAATGAGCAGTTCTTC. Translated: CASSFLENNEQFF.

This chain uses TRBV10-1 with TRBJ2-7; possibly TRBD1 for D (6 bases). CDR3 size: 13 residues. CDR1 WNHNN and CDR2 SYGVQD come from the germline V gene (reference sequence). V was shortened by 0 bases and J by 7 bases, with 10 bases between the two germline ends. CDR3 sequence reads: CASSESGAGEQYF. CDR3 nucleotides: TGCGCCAGCAGTGAGTCGGGGGCCGGAGAGCAGTACTTC.

The CDR3 bases are TGTGCCAGCAGTTTATCCCCCGGCACAGGGCGCTCCTACGAGCAGTACTTC. It codes for CASSLSPGTGRSYEQYF. This sequence joins TRBV27 and TRBJ2-7; perhaps TRBD1 as D (6 bases). In germline, CDR1 is MNHEY, CDR2 SMNVEV (reference sequence). V was pared by 0 bases and J by 0 bases, with 15 bases between. This CDR3 is built from 17 residues.

The CDR3 DNA follows: TGCGCCAGCAGCCAAGACCGGACAGATACCTACGAGCAGTACTTC. Protein sequence: CASSQDRTDTYEQYF. The chain has TRBV4-3 and TRBJ2-7, with D perhaps matching TRBD1 (6 bases). This CDR3 contains 15 residues. Germline CDR1 and CDR2: LGHNA and YSLEER. Trimming pared 0 bases from V and 2 bases from J, leaving 11 bases between.

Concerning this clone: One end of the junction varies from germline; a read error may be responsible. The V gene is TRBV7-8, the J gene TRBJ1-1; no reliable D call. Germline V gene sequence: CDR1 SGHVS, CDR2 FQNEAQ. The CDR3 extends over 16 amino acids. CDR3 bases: TGTGCCACCAGCCGAGGTCACCTCAAAATGAACACTGAAGCTTTCTTT. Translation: CATSRGHLKMNTEAFF.